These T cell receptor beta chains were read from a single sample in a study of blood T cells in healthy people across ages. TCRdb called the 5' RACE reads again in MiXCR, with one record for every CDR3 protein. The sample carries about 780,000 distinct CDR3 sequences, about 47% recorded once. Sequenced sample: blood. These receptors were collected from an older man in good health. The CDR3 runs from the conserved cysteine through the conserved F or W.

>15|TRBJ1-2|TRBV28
CASRYPTETNYGYTF
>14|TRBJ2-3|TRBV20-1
CSASSSGLTDTQYF
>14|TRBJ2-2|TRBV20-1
CSARTSGTTGELFF
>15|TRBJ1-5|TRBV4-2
CASSQDIGRDQPQHF
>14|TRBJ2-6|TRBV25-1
CAGREITGANVLTF
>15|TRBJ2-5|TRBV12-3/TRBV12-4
CAGSSGGLAGPAQYF
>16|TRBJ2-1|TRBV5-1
CASSSGTGGPYNEQFF
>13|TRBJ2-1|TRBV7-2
CASSLETGHEQFF
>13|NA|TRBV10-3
CAIRPTIAETQYF
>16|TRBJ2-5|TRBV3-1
CASSQDRDGLFGEQYF
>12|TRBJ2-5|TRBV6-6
CASNRGAETQYF
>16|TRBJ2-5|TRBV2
CASSGGPAGDQETQYF
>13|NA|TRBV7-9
CASSLEVGSEQYF
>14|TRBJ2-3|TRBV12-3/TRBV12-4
CASSPEAGVDTQYF
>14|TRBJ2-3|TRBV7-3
CASSLNSRTDTQYF
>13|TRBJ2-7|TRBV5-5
CASSFEGAREQYF
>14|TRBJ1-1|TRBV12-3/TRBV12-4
CASSLSGGGTEAFF
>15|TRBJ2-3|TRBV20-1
CSARLGSAYTGTQYF
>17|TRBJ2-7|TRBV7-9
CASSPRPGTSGMYEQYF
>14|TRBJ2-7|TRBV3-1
CASSQEEQFSEQYF
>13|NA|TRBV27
CASSFWGYNEQYF
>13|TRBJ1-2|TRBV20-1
CSASPTMDYGYTF
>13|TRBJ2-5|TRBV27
CASSRGGWETQYF
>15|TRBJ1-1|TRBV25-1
CASSEYAGADTEAFF
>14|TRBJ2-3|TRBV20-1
CSASILLGGDTQYF
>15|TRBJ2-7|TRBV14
CASSFSGRTTYEQYF
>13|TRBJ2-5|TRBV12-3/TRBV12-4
CASSSAEGREQYF
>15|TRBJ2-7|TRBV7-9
CASSFPAGVNYEQYF
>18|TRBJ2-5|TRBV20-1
CSARDWQDRVDGGETQYF
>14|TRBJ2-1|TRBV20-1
CSARTGTLQNEQFF
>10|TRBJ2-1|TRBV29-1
CSVSDGEQFF
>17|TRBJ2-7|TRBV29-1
CSVGGLAGGLLSYEQYF
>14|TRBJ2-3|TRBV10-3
CAIRSGVDQDTQYF
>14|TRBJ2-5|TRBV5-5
CASSFPAYQETQYF
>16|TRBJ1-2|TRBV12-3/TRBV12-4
CASSLSYLSELGGYTF
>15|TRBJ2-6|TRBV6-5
CASTLMGSGANVLTF
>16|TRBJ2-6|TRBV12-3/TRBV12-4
CASGGVVSSGANVLTF
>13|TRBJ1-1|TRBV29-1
CSVMRDRNTEAFF
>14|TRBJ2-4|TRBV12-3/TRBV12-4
CASSFTGEKNIQYF
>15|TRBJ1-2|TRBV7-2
CASSLETGSKSGYTF
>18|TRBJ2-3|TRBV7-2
CASSLEESGGFVTDTQYF
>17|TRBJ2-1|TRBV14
CASSQDGGNPSYNEQFF
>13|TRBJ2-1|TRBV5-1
CASKKDSGNEQFF
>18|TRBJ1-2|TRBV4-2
CASRRKPTDRGPNYGYTF
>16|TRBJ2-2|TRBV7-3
CASSSRGTANTGELFF
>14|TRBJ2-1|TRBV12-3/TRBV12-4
CASSLVLTSDRRFF
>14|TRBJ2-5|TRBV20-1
CSARFIGQKETQYF